This entry lists 31 T cell receptor beta chains sequenced from one sample in a study of T cell responses to AZD1222 COVID-19 vaccine. Produced via immunoSEQ multiplex PCR; TCRdb's table is partial and in-frame only. The repertoire holds 140,000 or so clones, with 88% as singletons. The specimen was peripheral blood, collected on day 0 of AZD1222 vaccination. The origin of the receptors is an adult in good health.

The V and J genes are TRBV2 and TRBJ2-3; no clear D gene. The CDR3 loop spans 11 amino acids. V was clipped by 3 bases and J by 3 bases, with 1 base between them. Per the germline V gene, CDR1 is SNHLY and CDR2 is FYNNEI. CDR3 protein: CASSETDTQYF. As DNA, the CDR3 is TGTGCCAGCAGTGAGACAGATACGCAGTATTTT.

CDR3 protein: CASSFDSVDLNEQFF. The CDR3 DNA follows: TGTGCCAGCAGTTTCGACTCGGTAGATTTGAATGAGCAGTTCTTC. The V and J genes are TRBV27 and TRBJ2-1, with D hard to call. The CDR3 length is 15 residues. The V gene's germline CDR1 is MNHEY and CDR2 SMNVEV (reference sequence). With 3 bases removed from V and 7 bases from J, the gap between germline ends came to 16 bases.

The CDR3 loop reads CASSSSGSGNTIYF. In DNA, the CDR3 is TGTGCCAGCAGTTCATCCGGGAGTGGAAACACCATATATTTT. This chain joins TRBV6-5 and TRBJ1-3; no definite D call. With 4 bases removed from V and 3 bases from J, the gap between germline ends came to 10 bases. The CDR3 contains 14 residues. Per germline, CDR1 MNHEY and CDR2 SVGAGI.

This clone was seen a few times. The gene calls are TRBV29-1 and TRBJ2-1; TRBD2 aligns across 8 bases. CDR1 SQVTM and CDR2 ANQGSEA come from the germline V gene. The CDR3 runs to 14 residues. With V trimmed by 4 bases and J by 7 bases, 9 bases remained unmatched. The CDR3 DNA follows: TGCAGCGTTGGAGCGGGACTAGAGGGTAATGAGCAGTTCTTC. Translating it yields CSVGAGLEGNEQFF.

The chain has TRBV19 and TRBJ2-5; D unclear. CDR1 is LNHDA and CDR2 is SQIVND in the germline V gene (reference sequence). The CDR3 consists of 15 residues. V lost 9 bases, J lost 3 bases, and 20 bases lay in between. For the CDR3, the DNA is TGTGCCAGCCGGCCCCAGGTGGGTGGAAAAGAGACCCAGTACTTC. Translated: CASRPQVGGKETQYF.

V and J are TRBV18 and TRBJ1-5; 8 bases match TRBD1. The germline CDR1 and CDR2 sequences are KGHSH and LQKENI. The CDR3 extends over 14 amino acids. The trim removed 4 bases at V and 4 bases at J, leaving 3 bases unmatched. The CDR3 bases are TGTGCCAGCTCACGGACAGGGAGGAATCAGCCCCAGCATTTT. Translated, it gives CASSRTGRNQPQHF.

V usage is TRBV4-2 and J usage is TRBJ1-2, with D unresolved. Germline V gives CDR1 LGHNA, CDR2 YNFKEQ. The CDR3 spans 13 residues. V was pared by 0 bases and J by 7 bases, with 9 bases between. CDR3 in DNA: TGTGCCAGCAGCCAAGATTATTCATCTGGCTACACCTTC. Amino acids: CASSQDYSSGYTF.

The genes are TRBV7-9 and TRBJ2-7; the D is unclear. The ends were cut back, 5 bases at V and 7 bases at J, with 6 bases in the middle. The length of the CDR3 is 10 residues. Per germline, CDR1 SEHNR and CDR2 FQNEAQ (reference sequence). In DNA form, the CDR3 reads TGTGCCAGCAGCGACATTGAGCAGTACTTC. Protein: CASSDIEQYF. Combining the CDR3 with reference TRBV7-9 and TRBJ2-7 gives the whole variable domain DTGVSQNPRHKITKRGQNVTFRCDPISEHNRLYWYRQTLGQGPEFLTYFQNEAQLEKSRLLSDRFSAERPKGSFSTLEIQRTEQGDSAMYLCASSDIEQYFGPGTRLTVT.

Here the CDR3 reads CASSLGSGTVTDTQYF. The CDR3 coding sequence is TGTGCCAGCAGCTTAGGCTCCGGGACAGTCACAGATACGCAGTATTTT. The chain links TRBV7-9 to TRBJ2-3; 7 positions agree with TRBD1. V lost 1 base and J lost 2; bases outside the gene matches: 6. From germline, CDR1 is SEHNR and CDR2 FQNEAQ (reference sequence). The CDR3 loop spans 16 amino acids.

The chain joins TRBV19 to TRBJ2-2, with a tentative D call TRBD2 (6 bases). The V end was cut by 1 base, the J end by 9 bases, with 12 bases between. Germline lookup yields CDR1 LNHDA and CDR2 SQIVND (reference sequence). The CDR3 length is 14 residues. The CDR3 nucleotides are TGTGCCAGTAGTATAGTCCCTAGCGAAAGGGAGCTGTTTTTT. Translating gives CASSIVPSERELFF.

The chain links TRBV27 to TRBJ1-5; no clear D. This CDR3 has 14 amino acids. The germline gives CDR1 MNHEY, CDR2 SMNVEV (reference sequence). Deletions cut 5 bases from V and 1 base from J, with 9 bases between. CDR3 in DNA: TGTGCCAGCAGTCGGCGCGGGAGCAATCAGCCCCAGCATTTT. This gives the protein CASSRRGSNQPQHF.

This clone has more than one count but fewer than ten. This rearrangement joins TRBV7-9 to TRBJ2-2, with D possibly TRBD2 on 6 matching bases. Trimming shortened V by 6 bases and J by 0 bases, and 8 bases separated the two germline ends. The CDR3 runs 14 residues. The germline V gene has CDR1 SEHNR and CDR2 FQNEAQ (reference sequence). The CDR3 region is CASSSGSNTGELFF. The CDR3, as DNA: TGTGCCAGCAGTAGCGGTTCGAACACCGGGGAGCTGTTTTTT.

The chain combines TRBV19 with TRBJ2-5; weak D call: TRBD2 (6 bases). The CDR3 length is 15 residues. The germline gives CDR1 LNHDA, CDR2 SQIVND (reference sequence). V shed 4 bases and J shed 5 bases, with 17 bases lying between them. CDR3 in amino acids: CASSSGSGEWETQYF. CDR3 nucleotide sequence: TGTGCCAGTAGTAGTGGATCGGGGGAGTGGGAGACCCAGTACTTC.

This clone came up a few times. The chain joins TRBV9 to TRBJ2-1, with 9 bases lining up with TRBD2. With 0 bases clipped from V and 6 bases from J, the junction kept 4 bases outside the gene matches. CDR1 and CDR2 (germline): SGDLS, YYNGEE. CDR3 length equals 15 residues. The chain's CDR3 is CASSVELAGGNEQFF. CDR3 nucleotide sequence: TGTGCCAGCAGCGTAGAACTAGCGGGTGGCAATGAGCAGTTCTTC. Full variable domain (outside the CDR3, taken from reference TRBV9 and TRBJ2-1): DSGVTQTPKHLITATGQRVTLRCSPRSGDLSVYWYQQSLDQGLQFLIQYYNGEERAKGNILERFSAQQFPDLHSELNLSSLELGDSALYFCASSVELAGGNEQFFGPGTRLTVL.

This chain connects TRBV7-9 to TRBJ1-2, with 8 nucleotides matching TRBD1. J was trimmed by 6 bases and V by 2 bases; bases with no gene match: 14. Germline V gene data show CDR1 as SEHNR and CDR2 as FQNEAQ (reference sequence). The CDR3 length is 17 residues. The DNA for the CDR3 is TGTGCCAGCAGCTTAATGATGACAGGGGACGTATCTAATGGCTACACCTTC. As protein: CASSLMMTGDVSNGYTF.

The chain is built from TRBV9 and TRBJ1-2; 9 nucleotides match TRBD1. The V segment lost 0 bases and the J segment 7 bases; nucleotides outside the gene matches: 7. CDR1 is SGDLS and CDR2 is YYNGEE in the germline V gene. The CDR3 loop spans 15 amino acids. This CDR3 reads CASSVGDRGLVGYTF. The CDR3 DNA follows: TGTGCCAGCAGCGTAGGCGACAGGGGGTTGGTTGGCTACACCTTC.

This clone showed up just a few times. This rearrangement joins TRBV20-1 to TRBJ1-2; D not certain. The CDR3 length is 11 residues. V gave up 5 bases and J gave up 8 bases, with 12 bases separating them. CDR1 and CDR2 from the germline V gene are DFQATT and SNEGSKA (reference sequence). CDR3 residues: CSAGREGGYTF. CDR3 coding DNA: TGCAGTGCTGGGAGGGAGGGAGGCTACACCTTC.

The rearrangement joins TRBV7-6 to TRBJ2-3; D assignment may be TRBD1 or TRBD2 (7 bases each). Looked up from germline, CDR1 is SGHVS and CDR2 is FNYEAQ. The V gene lost 1 base and the J gene lost 4 bases, with 15 bases spanning the gap. This CDR3 contains 16 residues. DNA of the CDR3: TGTGCCAGCAGCTTAGGTTCAGGGGGGGGCCCAGATACGCAGTATTTT. Translated: CASSLGSGGGPDTQYF. Drawing the rest from reference TRBV7-6 and TRBJ2-3, the complete variable domain is GAGVSQSPRYKVTKRGQDVALRCDPISGHVSLYWYRQALGQGPEFLTYFNYEAQQDKSGLPNDRFSAERPEGSISTLTIQRTEQRDSAMYRCASSLGSGGGPDTQYFGPGTRLTVL.

In nucleotides, the CDR3 is TGTGCCTGGAGTACACAACAAAATCAGCCCCAGCATTTT. The encoded protein is CAWSTQQNQPQHF. The chain joins TRBV30 to TRBJ1-5, with D hard to call. Per the germline V gene, CDR1 is GTSNPN and CDR2 is SVGIG (reference sequence). The CDR3 loop spans 13 amino acids. V was cut by 2 bases and J by 4 bases, with 9 bases left in between.

The chain joins TRBV7-9 to TRBJ1-5; D possibly corresponds to TRBD1 (6 bases). The V gene's germline CDR1 is SEHNR and CDR2 FQNEAQ (reference sequence). V lost 5 bases and J 8 bases, leaving 16 bases between the germline ends. The CDR3 has 14 amino acids. CDR3 DNA sequence: TGTGCCAGCAGCGGATGGGACACCTTTGAGCCCCAGCATTTT. Translated: CASSGWDTFEPQHF.

The chain uses TRBV7-6 and TRBJ2-3; TRBD1 matches 9 bases. Germline V CDR1 and CDR2: SGHVS, FNYEAQ. Trimming cost V 5 bases and J 4 bases; bases outside gene matches: 13. The CDR3 spans 17 residues. In DNA form, the CDR3 reads TGTGCCAGCAGCGCCGTTTGGGACAGGGTAGGTCCAGATACGCAGTATTTT. Its protein is CASSAVWDRVGPDTQYF.

The chain links TRBV15 to TRBJ2-1; the match to TRBD2 covers 8 bases. The CDR3 extends over 15 amino acids. V trimming: 3 bases; J trimming: 6 bases; junction bases outside the gene matches: 7. Germline V gives CDR1 LNHNV, CDR2 YYDKDF (reference sequence). CDR3 in DNA: TGTGCCACCAGCAGGACTAGCGCGGTAGGCAATGAGCAGTTCTTC. It specifies CATSRTSAVGNEQFF. Filled out from reference TRBV15 and TRBJ2-1, the complete variable domain reads DAMVIQNPRYQVTQFGKPVTLSCSQTLNHNVMYWYQQKSSQAPKLLFHYYDKDFNNEADTPDNFQSRRPNTSFCFLDIRSPGLGDTAMYLCATSRTSAVGNEQFFGPGTRLTVL.

The V gene is TRBV11-3, the J gene TRBJ2-6, with 10 bases identical to TRBD1. After removal of 5 bases from V and 4 bases from J, the junction contained 8 bases not matched to a gene. In germline, CDR1 is SGHNT, CDR2 YENEEA. This CDR3 has 17 amino acids. The CDR3 region is CASSPRTGGIGANVLTF. The CDR3 DNA is TGTGCCAGCAGCCCCCGGACAGGGGGGATCGGGGCCAACGTCCTGACTTTC.

This clone has a single count. This sequence joins TRBV5-4 and TRBJ1-3; no clear D gene. The CDR3 is 15 residues long. Germline CDR1 and CDR2: SGHNT and YYREEE (reference sequence). Trimming shortened V by 2 bases and J by 4 bases, and 13 bases separated the two germline ends. This CDR3 reads CASSFFQFSGNTIYF. CDR3 DNA: TGTGCCAGCAGCTTTTTTCAGTTCTCCGGAAACACCATATATTTT.

The chain employs TRBV7-7 and TRBJ2-2, with D unclear. This CDR3 is 13 amino acids long. Germline lookup yields CDR1 SSHAT and CDR2 FNYEAQ (reference sequence). The V and J ends lost 5 bases and 6 bases respectively, with 10 bases between them. The CDR3 sequence: CASSPLSAGELFF. The CDR3 DNA reads as TGTGCCAGCAGCCCACTCAGCGCCGGGGAGCTGTTTTTT. Combining the CDR3 with reference TRBV7-7 and TRBJ2-2 gives the whole variable domain GAGVSQSPRYKVTKRGQDVTLRCDPISSHATLYWYQQALGQGPEFLTYFNYEAQPDKSGLPSDRFSAERPEGSISTLTIQRTEQRDSAMYRCASSPLSAGELFFGEGSRLTVL.

The CDR3 nucleotides are TGTGCCAGCAGCCCCCTAGCGGGGCTAGATACGCAGTATTTT. Amino acids: CASSPLAGLDTQYF. The chain employs TRBV7-2 and TRBJ2-3; 9 bases line up with TRBD2. Germline CDR1 and CDR2: SGHTA and FQGNSA. The V segment lost 5 bases and the J segment 5 bases; nucleotides outside the gene matches: 5. CDR3 size: 14 residues.

The rearrangement joins TRBV6-2 or TRBV6-3 to TRBJ2-1; TRBD2 matches 7 bases. The V segment lost 0 bases and the J segment 9 bases; nucleotides outside the gene matches: 8. This CDR3 is built from 15 residues. Germline V CDR1 and CDR2: MNHEY, SVGEGT. CDR3 coding DNA: TGTGCCAGCAGTTACTCTAGCAGCGGGAATCTTGAGCAGTTCTTC. Translating it yields CASSYSSSGNLEQFF.

The chain links TRBV5-6 to TRBJ1-4, with D uncertain. Germline V CDR1 and CDR2: SGHDT, YYEEEE. V was pared by 2 bases and J by 5 bases, with 13 bases between. This CDR3 comprises 15 residues. The CDR3 coding sequence is TGTGCCAGCAGCTTCGCGGGCCAGCCGAATGAAAAACTGTTTTTT. It translates to CASSFAGQPNEKLFF.

This clone is medium-sized within its sample. This chain uses TRBV4-2 with TRBJ2-7; the match to TRBD1 covers 8 bases. This CDR3 is built from 14 residues. The V gene end was trimmed by 1 base and the J gene end by 2 bases; junction bases not matched to a gene: 1. CDR1 is LGHNA and CDR2 is YNFKEQ in the germline V gene. CDR3 DNA sequence: TGTGCCAGCAGCCAAGGACAGGGGACCTACGAGCAGTACTTC. Amino acid sequence: CASSQGQGTYEQYF.

This chain uses TRBV10-1 with TRBJ1-2, with a tentative D call TRBD1 (5 bases). The CDR3 runs to 13 residues. V gave up 9 bases and J gave up 2 bases, with 13 bases separating them. CDR1 and CDR2 (germline): WNHNN, SYGVQD (reference sequence). The CDR3 region has the DNA TGCGCCAGTGGACCCGGGGGGAACTATGGCTACACCTTC. This codes for CASGPGGNYGYTF.

The chain employs TRBV6-6 and TRBJ2-5; D unresolved. There are 11 residues in the CDR3. Germline V gene lookup returns CDR1 MNHNY and CDR2 SVGAGI (reference sequence). V lost 4 bases and J lost 5, with 5 bases in between. The CDR3 region has the DNA TGTGCCAGCAGTTCGTCGGAGACCCAGTACTTC. Translation gives CASSSSETQYF.